These T cell receptor beta chains were read from a single sample in a study of cytotoxic CD8 clonotypes in ibrutinib-treated CLL. TCRdb's copy holds only in-frame clones and misses some; the assay was immunoSEQ multiplex PCR. The repertoire consists of 250,000 to 350,000 clones, with approximately 79% occurring once and the leading ten covering about 5.3%. Sequences were derived from PBMCs, sampled at disease progression, from a patient treated with ibrutinib. These receptors originate from a human donor with chronic lymphocytic leukemia. The CDR3 runs from the conserved cysteine through the conserved F or W. Each record gives: CDR3 DNA, CDR3 protein, D gene, V gene, clone size, J gene. A D gene is named only where the DNA matches it firmly. Where a row states a size, it is once, few, many or the class of an expanded clone; other rows omit it.

DNA: TGTGCCAGCTTTCAGGGGAATCAGCCCCAGCATTTT
CDR3: CASFQGNQPQHF
D: .
V: TRBV6-1
size: .
J: TRBJ1-5

DNA: TGTGCCAGCAGTTCCCGGGACGAGGGAAATCAGCCCCAGCATTTT
CDR3: CASSSRDEGNQPQHF
D: .
V: TRBV6-5
size: .
J: TRBJ1-5

DNA: TGTGCCAGCAGCGTCCGACAGGGGGCGAACACCGGGGAGCTGTTTTTT
CDR3: CASSVRQGANTGELFF
D: TRBD1
V: TRBV9
size: few
J: TRBJ2-2

DNA: TGTGCCAGCTCACCAATACAGGGCGTGTGGGAGACCCAGTACTTC
CDR3: CASSPIQGVWETQYF
D: .
V: TRBV18
size: .
J: TRBJ2-5

DNA: TGTGCCAGCAGTGTGAGGGAGACCCAGTACTTC
CDR3: CASSVRETQYF
D: .
V: TRBV2
size: once
J: TRBJ2-5

DNA: TGTGCCAGCCAGAGGGGCAGAAACACCGGGGAGCTGTTTTTT
CDR3: CASQRGRNTGELFF
D: .
V: TRBV7-3
size: .
J: TRBJ2-2

DNA: TGCGCCAGCAGCCCGGGGACAGGGATGGTAACCTACGAGCAGTACTTC
CDR3: CASSPGTGMVTYEQYF
D: TRBD1
V: TRBV5-1
size: .
J: TRBJ2-7

DNA: TGTGCCAGCAGTGTGGGTAGCGGGGTATACGAGCAGTACTTC
CDR3: CASSVGSGVYEQYF
D: TRBD2
V: TRBV6-1
size: .
J: TRBJ2-7

DNA: TGCGCCAGCAGCGCCCGGGAGACCCAGTACTTC
CDR3: CASSARETQYF
D: .
V: TRBV4-1
size: .
J: TRBJ2-5

DNA: TGTGCCAGCAGCTTACGCCACTATGGCTACACCTTC
CDR3: CASSLRHYGYTF
D: .
V: TRBV7-2
size: .
J: TRBJ1-2

DNA: TGTGCCAGCAGAACCCCTGGGACTAGCGGGGGGTACGAGCAGTACTTC
CDR3: CASRTPGTSGGYEQYF
D: TRBD2
V: TRBV2
size: .
J: TRBJ2-7

DNA: TGTGCCAGCAGCGCCCGTTCGCGGTGGGGCACAGATACGCAGTATTTT
CDR3: CASSARSRWGTDTQYF
D: .
V: TRBV7-9
size: .
J: TRBJ2-3

DNA: TGTGCCAGCAGCCTGCTAGGGGGCAGCAACTACGAGCAGTACTTC
CDR3: CASSLLGGSNYEQYF
D: TRBD1
V: TRBV7-2
size: .
J: TRBJ2-7

DNA: TGTGCCAGCAGCCGGATCATTAAATCGCACAGGGGGTTGGCGGATACGCAGTATTTT
CDR3: CASSRIIKSHRGLADTQYF
D: TRBD1
V: TRBV14
size: .
J: TRBJ2-3

DNA: TGTGCCAGCAGCTTAGCTGGCAGGTTATCCCACTACGAGCAGTACTTC
CDR3: CASSLAGRLSHYEQYF
D: .
V: TRBV7-2
size: .
J: TRBJ2-7

DNA: TGCAGCGTTGAAGGGTGGGTGAGAGGGGGGAACACTGAAGCTTTCTTT
CDR3: CSVEGWVRGGNTEAFF
D: .
V: TRBV29-1
size: .
J: TRBJ1-1

DNA: TGCAGCGTTTTAACCGGGACTTTCTACGAGCAGTACTTC
CDR3: CSVLTGTFYEQYF
D: .
V: TRBV29-1
size: once
J: TRBJ2-7

DNA: TGTGCCACCAGTCCTAATGACGACAGGGCGCGGGAGCAGTACTTC
CDR3: CATSPNDDRAREQYF
D: TRBD1
V: TRBV15
size: once
J: TRBJ2-7

DNA: TGCGCCAGCAGCCAAGTTACAGGGCCGTATGGCTACACCTTC
CDR3: CASSQVTGPYGYTF
D: .
V: TRBV4-1
size: .
J: TRBJ1-2

DNA: TGTGCCAGCAGCTTATCGGGCAGTGAAAAACTGTTTTTT
CDR3: CASSLSGSEKLFF
D: .
V: TRBV7-9
size: .
J: TRBJ1-4

DNA: TGTGCCAGCAGTCCCACCCGACGCAGCTATGGCTACACCTTC
CDR3: CASSPTRRSYGYTF
D: .
V: TRBV6-5
size: few
J: TRBJ1-2

DNA: TGTGCCAGCCACCCGGAGGGCCGATCTAACATTCAGTACTTC
CDR3: CASHPEGRSNIQYF
D: .
V: TRBV6-6
size: .
J: TRBJ2-4

DNA: TGTGCCACCACCCCAACAGGGTCTGGAAACACCATATATTTT
CDR3: CATTPTGSGNTIYF
D: .
V: TRBV19
size: .
J: TRBJ1-3

DNA: TGTGCCACCACAGACGGCTCCTACGAGCAGTACTTC
CDR3: CATTDGSYEQYF
D: .
V: TRBV15
size: .
J: TRBJ2-7

DNA: TGCGCCAGCAGTGATGGCCCACACCAAGAGACCCAGTACTTC
CDR3: CASSDGPHQETQYF
D: .
V: TRBV10-1
size: .
J: TRBJ2-5

DNA: TGTGCCAGCAGCCAAGCACTCCCCACCTACGAGCAGTACTTC
CDR3: CASSQALPTYEQYF
D: .
V: TRBV14
size: .
J: TRBJ2-7

DNA: TGTGCCAGCAGCCAACGATTGTACAGGGGATTTCAAGAGACCCAGTACTTC
CDR3: CASSQRLYRGFQETQYF
D: TRBD1
V: TRBV7-9
size: .
J: TRBJ2-5

DNA: TGTGCCACCAGCCATACTAGCGAGGCGACCCAGTACTTC
CDR3: CATSHTSEATQYF
D: TRBD2
V: TRBV15
size: once
J: TRBJ2-5

DNA: TGCGCCAGCAGCTTTCATATTCCCTTGGCCACTGAAGCTTTCTTT
CDR3: CASSFHIPLATEAFF
D: .
V: TRBV5-1
size: .
J: TRBJ1-1